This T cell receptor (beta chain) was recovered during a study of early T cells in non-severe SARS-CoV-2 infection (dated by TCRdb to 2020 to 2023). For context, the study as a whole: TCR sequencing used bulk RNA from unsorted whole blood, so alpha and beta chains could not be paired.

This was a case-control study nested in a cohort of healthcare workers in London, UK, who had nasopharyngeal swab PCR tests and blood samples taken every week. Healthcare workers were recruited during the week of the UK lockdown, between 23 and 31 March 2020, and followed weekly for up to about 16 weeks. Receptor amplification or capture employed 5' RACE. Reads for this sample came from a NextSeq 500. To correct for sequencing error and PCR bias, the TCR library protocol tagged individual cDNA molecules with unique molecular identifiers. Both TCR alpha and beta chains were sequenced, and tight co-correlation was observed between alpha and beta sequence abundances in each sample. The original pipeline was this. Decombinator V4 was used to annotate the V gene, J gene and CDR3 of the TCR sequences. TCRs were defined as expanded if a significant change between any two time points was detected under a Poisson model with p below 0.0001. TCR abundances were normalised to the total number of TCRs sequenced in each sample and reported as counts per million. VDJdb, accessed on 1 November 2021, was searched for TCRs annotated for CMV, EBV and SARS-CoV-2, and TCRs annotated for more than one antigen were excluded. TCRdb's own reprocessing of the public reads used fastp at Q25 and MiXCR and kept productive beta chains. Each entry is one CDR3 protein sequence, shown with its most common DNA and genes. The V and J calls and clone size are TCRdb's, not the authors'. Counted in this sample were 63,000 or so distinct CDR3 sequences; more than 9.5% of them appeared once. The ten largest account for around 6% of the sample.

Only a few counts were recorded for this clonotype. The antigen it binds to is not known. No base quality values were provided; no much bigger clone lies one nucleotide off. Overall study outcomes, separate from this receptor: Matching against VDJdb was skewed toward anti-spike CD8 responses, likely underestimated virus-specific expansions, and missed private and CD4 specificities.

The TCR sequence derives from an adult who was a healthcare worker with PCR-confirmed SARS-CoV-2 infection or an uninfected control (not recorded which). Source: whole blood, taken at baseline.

CDR3 sequence: CASLRTVNTEAFF. The nucleotide sequence reads as follows: TGTGCCAGCTTAAGGACAGTAAACACTGAAGCTTTCTTT. The sequence is built from TRBV18 and TRBJ1-1; 6 matching bases give a weak D call of TRBD1. Measured from the cysteine to the phenylalanine, the CDR3 is 13 residues long. Left in the record is the CDR3 DNA by itself, 39 bases read in frame from the first base. CDR1 and CDR2 are drawn from the germline V gene: KGHSH, LQKENI. Deletion took 7 bases off V and 2 bases off J, with a span of 11 bases between the germline ends.